This T cell receptor beta chain comes out of a study of cytomegalovirus exposure and HLA in healthy donors. Study-level results: Previously analyzed data showed that most TCR beta V segments were productive at a frequency of about 90% or about 30%.

The germline V gene has CDR1 ENHRY and CDR2 SYGVKD. V lost 0 bases and J lost 1, with 9 bases in between. This CDR3 spans 15 amino acids. The PCR was carried out with 60 Vbeta primers and 13 Jbeta primers. Data came from immunoSEQ multiplex PCR; TCRdb stores just in-frame clones and leaves some out. Its clone listing holds around 130,000 clones. Of note for this clone: Its antigen is still unknown.

V gene TRBV10-3 combines with J gene TRBJ1-1, with D tentatively TRBD1 (5 bases). Input material: PBMCs. The TCR sequence derives from a woman between 40 and 55 years old in good health and CMV-seronegative. DNA of the CDR3: TGTGCCATCAGTGAGTCCTGGGGCGGGAACACTGAAGCTTTCTTT. This codes for CAISESWGGNTEAFF.